The T cell receptor beta chain described here comes from a study of graft-versus-host responses after intestinal transplantation. This CDR3 is 17 amino acids long. CDR1 LNHDA and CDR2 SQIVND come from the germline V gene (reference sequence). Profiling relied on immunoSEQ multiplex PCR, and the TCRdb table lists in-frame clones only, not all of them. The sample yields 80,000 to 100,000 clones, about four fifths seen once. Concerning this clone itself: Its specificity is not known. Sequence at one end of the junction differs from germline and may be a read error.

This chain joins TRBV19 and TRBJ2-1; TRBD2 agrees at 12 bases. This TCR was recovered from a human donor who received an intestinal transplant. The input for sequencing was unstimulated CD8+ T cells sorted from spleen or lymph node cells, taken before intestinal transplant. The CDR3 is CASSIQLAGGLYDEQFF. In DNA form, the CDR3 reads TGTGCCAGTAGTATCCAACTAGCGGGAGGCCTCTACGATGAGCAGTTCTTC. The full variable domain, rest sourced from reference TRBV19 and TRBJ2-1, is DGGITQSPKYLFRKEGQNVTLSCEQNLNHDAMYWYRQDPGQGLRLIYYSQIVNDFQKGDIAEGYSVSREKKESFPLTVTSAQKNPTAFYLCASSIQLAGGLYDEQFFGPGTRLTVL.